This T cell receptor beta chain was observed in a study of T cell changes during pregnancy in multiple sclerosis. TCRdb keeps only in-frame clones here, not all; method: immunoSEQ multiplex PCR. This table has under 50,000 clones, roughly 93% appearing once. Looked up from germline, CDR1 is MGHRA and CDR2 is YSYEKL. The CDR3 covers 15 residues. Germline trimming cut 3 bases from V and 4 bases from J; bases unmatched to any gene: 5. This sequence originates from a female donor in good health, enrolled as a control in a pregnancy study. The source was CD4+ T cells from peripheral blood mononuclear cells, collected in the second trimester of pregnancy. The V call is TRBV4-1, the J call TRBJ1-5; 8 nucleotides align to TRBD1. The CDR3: CASSQTGQANQPQHF. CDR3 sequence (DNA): TGCGCCAGCAGCCAGACGGGACAGGCTAATCAGCCCCAGCATTTT.